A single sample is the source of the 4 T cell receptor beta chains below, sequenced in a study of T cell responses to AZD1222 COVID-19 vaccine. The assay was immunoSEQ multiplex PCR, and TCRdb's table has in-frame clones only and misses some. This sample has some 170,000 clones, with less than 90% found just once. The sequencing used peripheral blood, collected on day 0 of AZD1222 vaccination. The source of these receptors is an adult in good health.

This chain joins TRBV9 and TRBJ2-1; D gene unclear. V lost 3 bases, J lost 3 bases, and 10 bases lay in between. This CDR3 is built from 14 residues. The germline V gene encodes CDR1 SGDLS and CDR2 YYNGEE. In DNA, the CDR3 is TGTGCCAGCAGCGGTTGGTCTGGCTACAATGAGCAGTTCTTC. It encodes CASSGWSGYNEQFF.

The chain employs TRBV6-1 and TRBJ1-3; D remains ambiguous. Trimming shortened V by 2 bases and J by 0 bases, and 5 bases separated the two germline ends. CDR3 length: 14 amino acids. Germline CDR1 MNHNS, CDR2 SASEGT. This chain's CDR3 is CASSEMVSGNTIYF. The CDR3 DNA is TGTGCCAGCAGTGAAATGGTCTCTGGAAACACCATATATTTT.

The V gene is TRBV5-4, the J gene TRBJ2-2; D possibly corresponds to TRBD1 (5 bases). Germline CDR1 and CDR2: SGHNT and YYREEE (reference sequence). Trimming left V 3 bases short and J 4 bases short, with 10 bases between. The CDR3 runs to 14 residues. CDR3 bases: TGTGCCAGCAGCTCCAGGGCCGGCACCGGGGAGCTGTTTTTT. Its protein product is CASSSRAGTGELFF.

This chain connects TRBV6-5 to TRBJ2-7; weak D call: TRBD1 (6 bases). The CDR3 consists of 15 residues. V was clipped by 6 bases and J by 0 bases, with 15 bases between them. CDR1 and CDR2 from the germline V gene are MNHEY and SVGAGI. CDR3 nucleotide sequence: TGTGCCAGCAGATCTGACAGGAGGAGCTCCTACGAGCAGTACGTC. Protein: CASRSDRRSSYEQYV.